This T cell receptor (beta chain) was sequenced during a study of blood T cell repertoires in COVID-19. On the study more broadly: PBMCs, B-cell-depleted T cells, or T cells provided the cDNA or gDNA that made up the material.

This CDR3 is built from 13 residues. V lost 0 bases, J lost 4 bases, and 4 bases lay in between. Germline CDR1 SGHAT, CDR2 FQNNGV. Produced via immunoSEQ multiplex PCR; TCRdb's table is partial and in-frame only. The data contain about 340,000 clones, 80% to 90% of them singletons. In terms of age and location, participants ranged from roughly 18 to 95 years and lived in about two dozen US areas. Donors were grouped by their self-reported clinical history. V gene TRBV11-2 combines with J gene TRBJ2-1, with D unclear. This sequence was found in a woman in her thirties or forties with acute COVID-19. Sequencing was performed on PBMCs or T cells enriched from blood (not recorded which). The CDR3 nucleotides are TGTGCCAGCAGCTTAGATGCGTACAATGAGCAGTTCTTC. Residues: CASSLDAYNEQFF.